These 30 T cell receptor beta chains share one sample of origin, sequenced in a study of blood T cells in healthy people across ages. For the second PCR, which ran for about 7 to 12 cycles, a sample-barcoded 5' primer and a J-beta primer mix were used. TCRdb reanalysed the 5' RACE reads using MiXCR and keeps one entry per CDR3 protein. Of 1.2 million to 1.5 million distinct CDR3 sequences in the sample, roughly 60% are singletons; the top ten hold over 5.5%. Sequencing was carried out using blood. These TCRs come from a man aged 18 to 35 in good health.

V is TRBV10-3 and J is TRBJ2-3; TRBD2 is a possible D gene (5 bases). Germline V gene sequence: CDR1 ENHRY, CDR2 SYGVKD. This CDR3 has 16 amino acids. V lost 0 bases to trimming and J lost 6 bases, with 16 bases between them. CDR3 protein: CAISESKAAEADTQYF. CDR3 in DNA: TGTGCCATCAGTGAGTCGAAAGCGGCAGAGGCCGATACGCAGTATTTT.

The genes are TRBV27 and TRBJ2-1; D unclear. The CDR3 spans 18 residues. Trimming removed 0 bases from V and 0 bases from J, with 15 bases in between. Germline-derived CDR1 and CDR2 are MNHEY and SMNVEV (reference sequence). CDR3 DNA sequence: TGTGCCAGCAGTTTATCGAGTGGTCCGGAGAGCTCCTACAATGAGCAGTTCTTC. Translated: CASSLSSGPESSYNEQFF.

The chain uses TRBV12-3 or TRBV12-4 and TRBJ2-1; tentatively, D is TRBD2 (6 bases). This CDR3 contains 15 residues. Trimming stripped 8 bases from V and 2 bases from J, with 16 bases between. The CDR3 is CASSGSPQPYNEQFF. The CDR3 DNA reads as TGTGCCAGCTCCGGGAGTCCACAACCCTACAATGAGCAGTTCTTC.

This clonotype was found a few times. The gene calls are TRBV12-3 or TRBV12-4 and TRBJ2-3; 8 bases align to TRBD2. This CDR3 comprises 14 residues. V lost 6 bases, J lost 5 bases, and 7 bases stayed unmatched. The CDR3 DNA reads TGTGCCAGCAGACCCGGGGGGGCAAGAGATACGCAGTATTTT. It is translated as CASRPGGARDTQYF.

This clonotype was observed a few times. The genes are TRBV4-1 and TRBJ2-5; 8 nucleotides line up with TRBD1. Trimming at V came to 2 bases and at J to 3 bases, leaving 2 bases not matched to a gene. CDR3 length: 14 amino acids. Germline lookup yields CDR1 MGHRA and CDR2 YSYEKL. DNA of the CDR3: TGCGCCAGCAGCCAATTGGGACAGGAAGAGACCCAGTACTTC. Translation gives CASSQLGQEETQYF.

The chain couples TRBV5-6 to TRBJ2-3, with unresolved D. This CDR3 is 15 amino acids long. V was shortened by 4 bases and J by 6 bases, with 18 bases between the two germline ends. Germline CDR1 and CDR2: SGHDT and YYEEEE. This CDR3 is CASSSLTTPSDTQYF. The CDR3 DNA reads as TGTGCCAGCAGCAGCTTGACGACCCCATCGGATACGCAGTATTTT.

This clonotype was seen a handful of times. V is TRBV10-3 and J is TRBJ2-1; the D gene is possibly TRBD1 (7 bases). The V end lost 4 bases, the J end lost 6 bases, and 13 bases lay between the germline ends. The germline CDR1 and CDR2 sequences are ENHRY and SYGVKD. CDR3 size: 14 residues. This CDR3 reads CAISVTGEANEQFF. The CDR3 DNA reads TGTGCCATCAGTGTTACAGGGGAGGCCAATGAGCAGTTCTTC.

The rearrangement links TRBV29-1 to TRBJ2-1, with D tentatively TRBD1 or TRBD2 (6 bases each). The tail of the sequence fits TRBJ2-7 better, so the J call may be wrong. The CDR3 runs 11 residues. Per the germline V gene, CDR1 is SQVTM and CDR2 is ANQGSEA. This CDR3 reads CSVDGGNEQYF. The CDR3 bases are TGCAGCGTTGACGGGGGCAATGAGCAGTACTTC.

V gene TRBV25-1 combines with J gene TRBJ1-1; the D gene is possibly TRBD1 (6 bases). Trimming left V 4 bases short and J 8 bases short, with 14 bases between. Germline CDR1 is MGHDK and CDR2 is SYGVNS. This CDR3 spans 13 amino acids. The DNA of the CDR3 is TGTGCCAGCAGTGGGGGGGCCCTTGGCGAAGCTTTCTTT. Residues: CASSGGALGEAFF.

The chain recombines TRBV27 with TRBJ2-1; TRBD1 is a possible D gene (5 bases). Germline V lookup: CDR1 MNHEY, CDR2 SMNVEV (reference sequence). The CDR3 contains 15 residues. V was clipped by 6 bases and J by 5 bases, with 17 bases between them. Here the CDR3 DNA reads TGTGCCAGCAGCTCCGACAGAGTTTACCACAATGAGCAGTTCTTC. As protein: CASSSDRVYHNEQFF.

The chain carries TRBV6-5 and TRBJ2-1, with 8 bases identical to TRBD1. The germline gives CDR1 MNHEY, CDR2 SVGAGI. The CDR3 has 14 amino acids. V was clipped by 2 bases and J by 8 bases; unmatched bases: 5. CDR3 coding DNA: TGTGCCAGCAGTTACCCGGACAGGGTCCATGAGCAGTTCTTC. Protein: CASSYPDRVHEQFF.

The J gene is TRBJ2-7, the V gene TRBV4-3; tentatively, D is TRBD1 (5 bases). Trimming took 1 base from V and 2 from J, leaving 18 bases between them. CDR1 and CDR2 (germline): LGHNA, YSLEER. The CDR3 runs to 17 residues. The CDR3 DNA sequence: TGCGCCAGCAGCCAAGGGGGTTCGAACAGGCTACCCTACGAGCAGTACTTC. As protein: CASSQGGSNRLPYEQYF.

About this clonotype itself: One junction end disagrees with the germline gene, perhaps due to a read error. V and J are TRBV15 and TRBJ2-3; no definite D call. The germline V gene encodes CDR1 LNHNV and CDR2 YYDKDF (reference sequence). The CDR3 consists of 17 residues. CDR3 sequence: CATSGEALVISTDTQYF. For the CDR3, the DNA is TGTGCCACCAGCGGAGAGGCTCTGGTTATTTCCACAGATACGCAGTATTTT.

A word on this clonotype: The germline gene is not matched at one end of the junction; a read error may be the cause. The chain recombines TRBV12-3 or TRBV12-4 with TRBJ2-3; 8 bases align to TRBD1. This CDR3 has 16 residues. CDR3 region: CAGSLGQGGGTDTQYF. CDR3 DNA sequence: TGTGCCGGCAGCTTAGGACAGGGAGGTGGAACAGATACGCAGTATTTT.

This sequence joins TRBV9 and TRBJ2-1; D is unresolved. This CDR3 has 16 residues. Germline V gene lookup returns CDR1 SGDLS and CDR2 YYNGEE. The ends were cut back, 3 bases at V and 2 bases at J, with 15 bases in the middle. DNA for the CDR3: TGTGCCAGCAGCGGATACGAAGATGGGACCTACAATGAGCAGTTCTTC. Translating it yields CASSGYEDGTYNEQFF.

This clonotype has a single count. The V gene is TRBV29-1, the J gene TRBJ1-2; 7 bases map to TRBD1. The CDR3 contains 13 residues. V lost 4 bases, J lost 9 bases, and 11 bases stayed unmatched. Germline V lookup: CDR1 SQVTM, CDR2 ANQGSEA. This CDR3 reads CSVGTGQLRSYTF. CDR3 bases: TGCAGCGTTGGGACAGGACAACTACGCAGCTACACCTTC.

Comment on this clonotype: One junction end does not reproduce the germline sequence, and a read error may be involved. The chain employs TRBV3-1 and TRBJ2-5, with 10 bases that match TRBD1. CDR1 LGHDT and CDR2 YNNKEL come from the germline V gene (reference sequence). The CDR3 covers 17 residues. In DNA form, the CDR3 reads TGTGCCTGCAGCCAAGTAACCGGCGGGACAGGGGAAGGGACCCAGTACTTC. Its protein product is CACSQVTGGTGEGTQYF.

The table lists this clonotype with a count of one. The V and J genes are TRBV4-1 and TRBJ1-5; D is unclear. The CDR3 contains 15 residues. The germline CDR1 and CDR2 sequences are MGHRA and YSYEKL. With 1 base removed from V and 1 base from J, the gap between germline ends came to 8 bases. The CDR3, as DNA: TGCGCCAGCAGCCAAGGACTGAGGAGCAATCAGCCCCAGCATTTT. Translating it yields CASSQGLRSNQPQHF.

This clonotype was seen repeatedly, ten times or more. The chain carries TRBV5-1 and TRBJ2-3, with D possibly TRBD2 on 6 matching bases. This CDR3 contains 14 residues. Trimming removed 4 bases at V and 0 bases at J, with 9 bases between. CDR1 SGHRS and CDR2 YFSETQ come from the germline V gene. The CDR3 DNA follows: TGCGCCAGCAGCGGCGGGACTAGCACAGATACGCAGTATTTT. This translates into CASSGGTSTDTQYF.

About this clonotype itself: An end of the junction differs from the germline gene, which may be a read error. V gene TRBV12-3 or TRBV12-4 combines with J gene TRBJ1-4, with 7 bases fitting TRBD1. The CDR3 has 12 residues. CDR3 in DNA: TGTGCCAGCAACCAGGGGGGAGAAAGACTGTTTTTT. Its protein product is CASNQGGERLFF.

The chain joins TRBV2 to TRBJ1-1; maybe TRBD1 (5 bases). CDR1 and CDR2 (germline): SNHLY, FYNNEI. This CDR3 has 14 residues. The V and J ends lost 5 bases and 6 bases respectively, with 16 bases between them. CDR3 sequence (DNA): TGTGCCAGCAGTCCCCGACCAGGGATGGCTGAAGCTTTCTTT. This sequence encodes CASSPRPGMAEAFF.

V usage is TRBV13 and J usage is TRBJ2-3, with D possibly being TRBD2 (5 bases). Germline CDR1 is PRHDT and CDR2 is FYEKMQ (reference sequence). The length of the CDR3 is 14 residues. The V gene lost 3 bases and the J gene lost 6 bases, with 13 bases spanning the gap. CDR3 amino acids: CASSFVALGDTQYF. The DNA of the CDR3 is TGTGCCAGCAGCTTTGTAGCGTTGGGGGATACGCAGTATTTT.

Turning to this clonotype: This sequence may be a read error, since a much larger clone differs from it by one base. V and J are TRBV28 and TRBJ2-7; D might be TRBD2 (7 bases). The end of the DNA fits TRBJ2-5 better, so the J call may be wrong. Looked up from germline, CDR1 is MDHEN and CDR2 is SYDVKM. The CDR3 has 13 amino acids. CDR3 sequence reads: CASSLLGGQTQYF. The CDR3, as DNA: TGTGCCAGCAGTTTATTGGGGGGGCAGACCCAGTACTTC.

The chain employs TRBV28 and TRBJ1-5; the D is unclear. The CDR3 spans 16 residues. In germline, CDR1 is MDHEN, CDR2 SYDVKM. With 6 bases removed from V and 1 base from J, the gap between germline ends came to 16 bases. CDR3: CASSWLPRESNQPQHF. CDR3 coding DNA: TGTGCCAGCAGCTGGTTGCCGAGGGAGAGCAATCAGCCCCAGCATTTT.

This clonotype was recorded many times. The V and J genes are TRBV11-2 and TRBJ2-7, with D hard to call. The CDR3 has 12 amino acids. V lost 4 bases, J lost 3 bases, and 7 bases lay in between. Germline loops: CDR1 SGHAT, CDR2 FQNNGV. CDR3 in DNA: TGTGCCAGCAGCTCCAGCGACTACGAGCAGTACTTC. This encodes CASSSSDYEQYF.

This clonotype was counted only a few times. The DNA is omitted, as the CDR3 cannot be located on it reliably, and the CDR3 follows TCRdb's listing. The chain combines TRBV4-1 with TRBJ2-7. The CDR3 is 19 amino acids long, termini counted. CDR1 and CDR2 (germline): MGHRA, YSYEKL. The CDR3 protein is CASSQVLFWRDRSSYEQYF.

This chain joins TRBV20-1 and TRBJ2-4; a possible D gene is TRBD2 (5 bases). The ends were cut back, 5 bases at V and 8 bases at J, with 19 bases in the middle. The CDR3 runs 14 residues. The germline V gene encodes CDR1 DFQATT and CDR2 SNEGSKA (reference sequence). In DNA form, the CDR3 reads TGCAGTGCTGCCCCCCTAGGAGGTTCGGACATTCAGTACTTC. It is translated as CSAAPLGGSDIQYF.

Only a few counts were recorded for this clonotype. This chain uses TRBV21-1 with TRBJ2-1. TRBV21-1 is noted as a pseudogene. The length of the CDR3 is 11 residues. The CDR3 nucleotides read TGTGCCAGCACCTGCGGTAGTGAGCAGTTCTTC. Translation: CASTCGSEQFF.

CDR3 bases: TGTGCCACCAGCAGACCCGGATACAATGAGCAGTTCTTC. Translating it yields CATSRPGYNEQFF. The V gene is TRBV15, the J gene TRBJ2-1; no clear D. V dropped 2 bases and J dropped 4 bases, with 6 bases sitting between them. Germline V gene sequence: CDR1 LNHNV, CDR2 YYDKDF (reference sequence). The length of the CDR3 is 13 residues.

The rearrangement uses TRBV4-1 and TRBJ1-4; no clear D gene. The CDR3 has 15 residues. V lost 0 bases, J lost 7 bases, and 12 bases lay in between. The germline V gene encodes CDR1 MGHRA and CDR2 YSYEKL. CDR3 coding DNA: TGCGCCAGCAGCCAAGATTCCGGGGAAGGTGAAAAACTGTTTTTT. Translating gives CASSQDSGEGEKLFF.